This T cell receptor beta chain was sequenced during a study of blood T cells in healthy people across ages. Each donor gave about 9.3 milliliters of peripheral blood. Each sample provided at least 6 micrograms of extracted total RNA. This CDR3 spans 13 amino acids. Germline CDR1 and CDR2: MDHEN and SYDVKM. V was cut by 3 bases and J by 2 bases, with 5 bases left in between. The second PCR ran about 6 to 12 cycles with a sample-barcoded 5' primer and J-beta primers. A template-switch adaptor with 12 random nucleotides tagged each cDNA molecule. TCRdb re-derived calls from the 5' RACE reads in MiXCR, one entry per CDR3 protein. The sample shows roughly 1,700,000 distinct CDR3 sequences, 28% of them seen only once. This clonotype has a count of ten or more.

The chain links TRBV28 to TRBJ2-1, with no clear D. The sequenced sample consisted of blood. The TCR originated in a woman between 25 and 40 years old in good health. The CDR3 protein is CASSFGAYNEQFF. The CDR3 nucleotides are TGTGCCAGCAGTTTTGGGGCCTACAATGAGCAGTTCTTC.